This TCR beta chain was identified in a study of CD8+ T cells in alopecia areata. PBMC-derived CD4+ and CD8+ T cells were sorted. Findings of the study overall: Mouse data revealed clearer TCR sharing than patient data did, a gap possibly tied to HLA.

The CDR3 sequence is 12 residues long. V was pared by 6 bases and J by 6 bases, with 15 bases between. CDR1 SQVTM and CDR2 ANQGSEA come from the germline V gene. As regards this clone: The antigen remains undetermined.

The sequencing template was cDNA reverse transcribed from extracted RNA. Clones were sequenced by immunoSEQ multiplex PCR, and TCRdb holds only the in-frame ones, with some missing. Found here are 200,000 to 250,000 clones, roughly 56% of them singletons; the top ten hold around 5%. The rearrangement links TRBV29-1 to TRBJ2-7, with D possibly matching TRBD1 (5 bases). The sample comprised CD8+ T cells sorted from blood. The sequence derives from a human donor in good health. The CDR3: CSVARDWREQYF. DNA for the CDR3: TGCAGCGTCGCCAGGGATTGGCGCGAGCAGTACTTC.